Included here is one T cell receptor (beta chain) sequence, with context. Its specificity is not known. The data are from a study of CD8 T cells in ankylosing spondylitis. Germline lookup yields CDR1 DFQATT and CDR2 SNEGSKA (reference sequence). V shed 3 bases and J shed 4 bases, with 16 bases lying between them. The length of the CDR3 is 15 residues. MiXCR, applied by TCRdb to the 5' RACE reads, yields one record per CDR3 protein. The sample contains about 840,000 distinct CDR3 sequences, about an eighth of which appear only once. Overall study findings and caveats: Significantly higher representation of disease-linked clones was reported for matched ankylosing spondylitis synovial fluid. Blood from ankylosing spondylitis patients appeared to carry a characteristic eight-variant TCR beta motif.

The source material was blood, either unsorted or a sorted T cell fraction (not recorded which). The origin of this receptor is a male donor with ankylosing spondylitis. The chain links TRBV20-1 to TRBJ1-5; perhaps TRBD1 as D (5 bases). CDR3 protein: CSASGQGAGNQPQHF. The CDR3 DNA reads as TGCAGTGCTAGTGGTCAGGGCGCCGGTAATCAGCCCCAGCATTTT.